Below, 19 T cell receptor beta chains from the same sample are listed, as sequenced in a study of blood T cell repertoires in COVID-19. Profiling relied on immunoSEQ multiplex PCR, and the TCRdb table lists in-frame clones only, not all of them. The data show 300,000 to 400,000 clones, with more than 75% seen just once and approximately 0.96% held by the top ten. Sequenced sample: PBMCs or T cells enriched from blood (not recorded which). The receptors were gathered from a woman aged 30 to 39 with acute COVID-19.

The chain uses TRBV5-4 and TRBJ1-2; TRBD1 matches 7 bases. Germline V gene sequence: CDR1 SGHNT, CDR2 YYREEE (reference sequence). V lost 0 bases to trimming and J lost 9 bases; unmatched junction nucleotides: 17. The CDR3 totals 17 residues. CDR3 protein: CASSLGQGPLGPESYTF. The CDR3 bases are TGTGCCAGCAGCTTGGGACAGGGACCTTTGGGGCCTGAAAGCTACACCTTC.

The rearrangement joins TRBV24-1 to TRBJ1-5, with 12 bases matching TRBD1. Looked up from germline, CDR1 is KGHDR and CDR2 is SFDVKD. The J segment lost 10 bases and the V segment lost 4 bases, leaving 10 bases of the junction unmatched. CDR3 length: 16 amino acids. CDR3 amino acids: CATSERDRGPRGPQHF. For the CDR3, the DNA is TGTGCCACCAGTGAGAGGGACAGGGGGCCTAGGGGACCCCAGCATTTT.

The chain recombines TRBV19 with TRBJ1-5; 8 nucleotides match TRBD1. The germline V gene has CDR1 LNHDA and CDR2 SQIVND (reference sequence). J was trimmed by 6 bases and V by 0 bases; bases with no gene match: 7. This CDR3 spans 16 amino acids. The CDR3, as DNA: TGTGCCAGTAGTATAGAGGCAGGGGGCGATCGTCAGCCCCAGCATTTT. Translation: CASSIEAGGDRQPQHF.

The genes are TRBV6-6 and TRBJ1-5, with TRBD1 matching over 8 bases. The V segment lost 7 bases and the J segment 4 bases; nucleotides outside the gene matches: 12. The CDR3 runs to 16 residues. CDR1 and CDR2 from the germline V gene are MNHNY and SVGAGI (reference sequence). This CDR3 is CASTRSGTGQNQPQHF. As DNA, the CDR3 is TGTGCCAGCACCCGCTCTGGGACAGGACAAAATCAGCCCCAGCATTTT.

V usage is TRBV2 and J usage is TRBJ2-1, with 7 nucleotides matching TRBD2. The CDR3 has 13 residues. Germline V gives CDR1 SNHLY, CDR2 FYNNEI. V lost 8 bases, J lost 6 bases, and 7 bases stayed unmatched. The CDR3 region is CASRGLGVNEQFF. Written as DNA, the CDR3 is TGTGCCAGCCGTGGACTAGGGGTCAATGAGCAGTTCTTC. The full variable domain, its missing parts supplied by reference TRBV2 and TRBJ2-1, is EPEVTQTPSHQVTQMGQEVILRCVPISNHLYFYWYRQILGQKVEFLVSFYNNEISEKSEIFDDQFSVERPDGSNFTLKIRSTKLEDSAMYFCASRGLGVNEQFFGPGTRLTVL.

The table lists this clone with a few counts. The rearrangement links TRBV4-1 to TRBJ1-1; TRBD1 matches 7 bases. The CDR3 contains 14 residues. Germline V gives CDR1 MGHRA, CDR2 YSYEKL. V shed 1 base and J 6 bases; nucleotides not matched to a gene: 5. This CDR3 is CASSQVGQASEAFF. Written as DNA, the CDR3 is TGCGCCAGCAGCCAAGTTGGACAGGCATCTGAAGCTTTCTTT.

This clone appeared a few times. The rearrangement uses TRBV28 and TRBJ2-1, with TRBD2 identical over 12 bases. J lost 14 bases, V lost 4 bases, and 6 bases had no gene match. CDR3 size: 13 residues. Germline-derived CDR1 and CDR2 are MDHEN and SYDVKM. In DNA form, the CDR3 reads TGTGCCAGCAGTTCTAGCGGGGGGGCGGGCGAGTTCTTC. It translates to CASSSSGGAGEFF.

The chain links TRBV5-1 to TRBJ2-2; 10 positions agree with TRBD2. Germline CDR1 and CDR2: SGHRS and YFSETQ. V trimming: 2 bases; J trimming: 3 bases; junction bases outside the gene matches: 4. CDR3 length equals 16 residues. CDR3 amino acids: CASSFSSGGDTGELFF. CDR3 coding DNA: TGCGCCAGCAGCTTCTCTAGCGGGGGAGACACCGGGGAGCTGTTTTTT.

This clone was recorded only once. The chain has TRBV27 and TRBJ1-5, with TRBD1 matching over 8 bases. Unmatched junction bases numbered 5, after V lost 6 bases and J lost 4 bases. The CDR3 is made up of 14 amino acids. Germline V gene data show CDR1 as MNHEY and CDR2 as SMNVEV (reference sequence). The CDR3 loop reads CASRHGQGNQPQHF. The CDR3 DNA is TGTGCCAGCAGACACGGACAGGGTAATCAGCCCCAGCATTTT.

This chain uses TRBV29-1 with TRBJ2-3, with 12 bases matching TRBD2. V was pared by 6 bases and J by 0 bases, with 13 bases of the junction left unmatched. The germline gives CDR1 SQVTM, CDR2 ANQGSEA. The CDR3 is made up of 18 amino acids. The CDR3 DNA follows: TGCAGCGTCACCGGGACTAGCGGGCGCCTCACTAGCACAGATACGCAGTATTTT. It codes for CSVTGTSGRLTSTDTQYF.

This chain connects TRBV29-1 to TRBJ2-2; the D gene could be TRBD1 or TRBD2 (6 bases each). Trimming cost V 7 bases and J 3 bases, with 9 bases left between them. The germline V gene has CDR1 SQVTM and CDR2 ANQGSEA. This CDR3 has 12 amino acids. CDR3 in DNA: TGCAGCGGGGGGGCTTACACCGGGGAGCTGTTTTTT. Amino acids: CSGGAYTGELFF.

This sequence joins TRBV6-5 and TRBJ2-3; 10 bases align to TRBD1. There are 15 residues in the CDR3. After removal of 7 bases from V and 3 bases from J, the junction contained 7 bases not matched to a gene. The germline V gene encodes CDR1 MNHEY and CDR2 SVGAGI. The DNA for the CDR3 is TGTGCCAGCATCCGGAGACAGGGGGCAACAGATACGCAGTATTTT. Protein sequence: CASIRRQGATDTQYF.

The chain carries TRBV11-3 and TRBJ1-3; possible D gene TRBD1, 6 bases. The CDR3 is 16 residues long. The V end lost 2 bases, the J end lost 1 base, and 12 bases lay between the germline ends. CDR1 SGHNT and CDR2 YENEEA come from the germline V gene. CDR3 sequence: CASSLNSQGSGNTIYF. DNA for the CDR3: TGTGCCAGCAGCTTAAACTCACAGGGATCTGGAAACACCATATATTTT. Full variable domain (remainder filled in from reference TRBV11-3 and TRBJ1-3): EAGVVQSPRYKIIEKKQPVAFWCNPISGHNTLYWYLQNLGQGPELLIRYENEEAVDDSQLPKDRFSAERLKGVDSTLKIQPAELGDSAVYLCASSLNSQGSGNTIYFGEGSWLTVV.

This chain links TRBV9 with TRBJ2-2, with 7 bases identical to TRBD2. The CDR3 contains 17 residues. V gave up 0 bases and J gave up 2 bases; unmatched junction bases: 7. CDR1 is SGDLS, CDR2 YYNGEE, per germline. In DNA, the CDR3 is TGTGCCAGCAGCGTAGCTCGCACTAGCGCTAACACCGGGGAGCTGTTTTTT. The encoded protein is CASSVARTSANTGELFF.

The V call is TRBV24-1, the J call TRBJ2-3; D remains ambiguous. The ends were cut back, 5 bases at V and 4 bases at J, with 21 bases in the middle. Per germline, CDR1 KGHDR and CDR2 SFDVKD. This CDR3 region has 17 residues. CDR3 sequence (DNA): TGTGCCACCAGTGCCCTATCTTCCGGGTCGAAGTCAGATACGCAGTATTTT. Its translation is CATSALSSGSKSDTQYF.

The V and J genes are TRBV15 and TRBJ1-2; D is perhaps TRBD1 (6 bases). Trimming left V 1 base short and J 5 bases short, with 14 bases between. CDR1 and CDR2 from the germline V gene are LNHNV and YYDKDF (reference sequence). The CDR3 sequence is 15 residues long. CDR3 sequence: CATSRVPAGEYGYTF. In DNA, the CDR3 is TGTGCCACCAGCAGAGTTCCGGCAGGGGAGTATGGCTACACCTTC.

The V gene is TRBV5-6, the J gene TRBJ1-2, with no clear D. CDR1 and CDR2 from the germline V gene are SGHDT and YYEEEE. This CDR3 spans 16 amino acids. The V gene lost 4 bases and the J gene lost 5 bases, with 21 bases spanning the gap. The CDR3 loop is CASSPGPSPSTYGYTF. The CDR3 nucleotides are TGTGCCAGCAGCCCTGGGCCGTCCCCTTCAACATATGGCTACACCTTC.

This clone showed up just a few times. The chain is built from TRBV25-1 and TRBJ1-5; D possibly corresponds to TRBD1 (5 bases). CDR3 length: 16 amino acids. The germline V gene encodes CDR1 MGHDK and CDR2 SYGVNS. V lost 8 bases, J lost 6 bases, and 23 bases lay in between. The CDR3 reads CASFLAGTPYAQPQHF. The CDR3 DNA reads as TGTGCCAGCTTCCTAGCGGGGACCCCCTATGCTCAGCCCCAGCATTTT.

This chain's CDR3 is CASSARQAPQETQYF. CDR3 coding DNA: TGTGCCAGCAGCGCCCGACAGGCGCCCCAAGAGACCCAGTACTTC. The chain carries TRBV9 and TRBJ2-5; weak D call: TRBD1 (6 bases). This CDR3 region has 15 residues. V shed 3 bases and J shed 1 base, with 13 bases lying between them. Looked up from germline, CDR1 is SGDLS and CDR2 is YYNGEE. The full variable domain, its missing parts supplied by reference TRBV9 and TRBJ2-5, is DSGVTQTPKHLITATGQRVTLRCSPRSGDLSVYWYQQSLDQGLQFLIQYYNGEERAKGNILERFSAQQFPDLHSELNLSSLELGDSALYFCASSARQAPQETQYFGPGTRLLVL.